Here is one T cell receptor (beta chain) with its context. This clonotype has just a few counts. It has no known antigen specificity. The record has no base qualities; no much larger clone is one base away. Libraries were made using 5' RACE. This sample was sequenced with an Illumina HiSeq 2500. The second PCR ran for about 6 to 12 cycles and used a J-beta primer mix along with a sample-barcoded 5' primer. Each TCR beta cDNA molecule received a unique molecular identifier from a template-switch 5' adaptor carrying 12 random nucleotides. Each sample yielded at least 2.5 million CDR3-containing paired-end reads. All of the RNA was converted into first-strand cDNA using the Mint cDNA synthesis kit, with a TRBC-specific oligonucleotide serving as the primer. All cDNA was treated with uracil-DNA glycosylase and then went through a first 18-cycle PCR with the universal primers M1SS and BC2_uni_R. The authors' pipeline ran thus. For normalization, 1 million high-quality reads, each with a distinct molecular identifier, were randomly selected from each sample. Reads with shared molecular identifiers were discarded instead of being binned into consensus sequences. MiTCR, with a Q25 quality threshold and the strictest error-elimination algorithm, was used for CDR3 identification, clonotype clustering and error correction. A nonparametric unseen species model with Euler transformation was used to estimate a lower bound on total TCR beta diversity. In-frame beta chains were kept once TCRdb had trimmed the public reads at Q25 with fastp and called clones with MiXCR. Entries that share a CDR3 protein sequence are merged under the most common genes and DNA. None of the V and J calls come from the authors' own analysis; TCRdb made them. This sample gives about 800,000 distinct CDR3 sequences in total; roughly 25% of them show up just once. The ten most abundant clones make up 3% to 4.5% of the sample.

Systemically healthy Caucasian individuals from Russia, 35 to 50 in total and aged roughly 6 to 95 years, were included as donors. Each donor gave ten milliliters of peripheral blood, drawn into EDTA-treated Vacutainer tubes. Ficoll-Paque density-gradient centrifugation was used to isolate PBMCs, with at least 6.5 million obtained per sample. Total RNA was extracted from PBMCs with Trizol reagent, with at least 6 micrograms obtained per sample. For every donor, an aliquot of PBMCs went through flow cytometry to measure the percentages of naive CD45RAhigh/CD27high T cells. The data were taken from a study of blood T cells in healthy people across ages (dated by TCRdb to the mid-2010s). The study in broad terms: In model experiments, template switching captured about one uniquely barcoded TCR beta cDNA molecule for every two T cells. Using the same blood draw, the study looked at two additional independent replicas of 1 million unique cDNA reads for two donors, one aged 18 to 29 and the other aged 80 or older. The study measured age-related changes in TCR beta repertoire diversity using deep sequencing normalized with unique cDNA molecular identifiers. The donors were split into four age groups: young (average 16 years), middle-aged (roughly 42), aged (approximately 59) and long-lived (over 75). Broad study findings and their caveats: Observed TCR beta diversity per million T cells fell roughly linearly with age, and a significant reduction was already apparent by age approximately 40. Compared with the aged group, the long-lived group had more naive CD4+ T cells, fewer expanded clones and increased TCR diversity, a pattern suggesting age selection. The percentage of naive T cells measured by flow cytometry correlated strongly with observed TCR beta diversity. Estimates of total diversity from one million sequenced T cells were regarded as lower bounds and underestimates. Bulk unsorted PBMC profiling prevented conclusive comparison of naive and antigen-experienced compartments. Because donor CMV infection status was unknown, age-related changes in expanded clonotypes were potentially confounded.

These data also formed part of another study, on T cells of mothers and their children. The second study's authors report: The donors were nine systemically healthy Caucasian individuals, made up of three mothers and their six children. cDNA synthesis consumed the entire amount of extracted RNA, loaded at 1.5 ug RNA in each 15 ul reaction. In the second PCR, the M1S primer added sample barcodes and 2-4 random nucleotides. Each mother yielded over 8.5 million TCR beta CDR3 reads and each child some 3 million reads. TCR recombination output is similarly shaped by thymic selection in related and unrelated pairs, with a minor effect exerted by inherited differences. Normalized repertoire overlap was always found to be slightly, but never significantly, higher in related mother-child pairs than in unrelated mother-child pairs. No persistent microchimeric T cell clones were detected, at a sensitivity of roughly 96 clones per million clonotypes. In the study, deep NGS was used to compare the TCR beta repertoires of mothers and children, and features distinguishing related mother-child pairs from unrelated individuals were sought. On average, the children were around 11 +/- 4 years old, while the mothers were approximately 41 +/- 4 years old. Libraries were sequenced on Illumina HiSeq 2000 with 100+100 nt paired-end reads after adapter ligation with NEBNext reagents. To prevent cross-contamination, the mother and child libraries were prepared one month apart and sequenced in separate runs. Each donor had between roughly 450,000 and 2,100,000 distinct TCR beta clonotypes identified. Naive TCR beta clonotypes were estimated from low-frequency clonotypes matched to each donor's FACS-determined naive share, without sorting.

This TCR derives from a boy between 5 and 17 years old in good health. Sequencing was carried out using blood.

The CDR3 reads as follows: CASSLFANEQFF. The bases are TGTGCCAGCAGCCTCTTCGCGAATGAGCAGTTCTTC. The rearranged segments are TRBV11-2 and TRBJ2-1, with the D gene too uncertain to name. Based on the germline V gene, the CDR1 and CDR2 sequences are SGHAT and FQNNGV. V drops 5 bases and J drops 7 bases, leaving 9 bases in between. Its CDR3 holds 12 amino acids, cysteine through phenylalanine. Here the CDR3 DNA is all that survives: 36 bases in frame from base 1.